The clone carrying this T cell receptor beta chain was observed a few times. This record belongs to a study of blood T cell repertoires in COVID-19. Background on the study: Sample material is recorded as cDNA or gDNA derived from T cells, B-cell-depleted T cells, or PBMCs.

Per the authors' pipeline: From reference gene primer amplification, estimates of nucleated cell counts were derived. This table comes from immunoSEQ multiplex PCR, and its TCRdb copy is limited to in-frame clones, with some not included. D and trimming were read from the DNA, whereas the V and J calls and clone size are those reported in that table. The profile covers roughly 75,000 clones, with under 80% appearing a single time and around 2.6% taken by the ten largest. Germline V gene sequence: CDR1 SGHNT, CDR2 YENEEA. This CDR3 spans 15 amino acids. Deletions cut 5 bases from V and 5 bases from J, with 18 bases between.

This clonotype was sampled from a human donor with acute or convalescent COVID-19. The donor label of this sample is uncertain. The sequenced sample was peripheral blood. The rearrangement links TRBV11-3 to TRBJ2-5; D might be TRBD1 (5 bases). In DNA form, the CDR3 reads TGTGCCAGCAGCCAAGGGGCAGGGCAGACGGAGACCCAGTACTTC. Protein sequence: CASSQGAGQTETQYF.